This TCR beta chain was identified in a study of response to subunit inactivated influenza vaccine. Unmatched junction bases numbered 7, after V lost 4 bases and J lost 8 bases. CDR3 length: 15 amino acids. Germline-derived CDR1 and CDR2 are SGDLS and YYNGEE. MiXCR, run by TCRdb on the RT-PCR reads, gives a single entry per CDR3 protein. The table records approximately 500,000 distinct CDR3 sequences, around 13% of them present only once. Here the sequenced sample was PBMCs from blood, taken more than 35 days after vaccination. This sequence originates from a man between 45 and 60 years old who received an inactivated influenza vaccine. The J gene is TRBJ2-3, the V gene TRBV9; 13 nucleotides line up with TRBD2. CDR3 in DNA: TGTGCCAGCAGCTCTGGACTAGCGGGAGTGGGTACGCAGTATTTT. Its protein product is CASSSGLAGVGTQYF.